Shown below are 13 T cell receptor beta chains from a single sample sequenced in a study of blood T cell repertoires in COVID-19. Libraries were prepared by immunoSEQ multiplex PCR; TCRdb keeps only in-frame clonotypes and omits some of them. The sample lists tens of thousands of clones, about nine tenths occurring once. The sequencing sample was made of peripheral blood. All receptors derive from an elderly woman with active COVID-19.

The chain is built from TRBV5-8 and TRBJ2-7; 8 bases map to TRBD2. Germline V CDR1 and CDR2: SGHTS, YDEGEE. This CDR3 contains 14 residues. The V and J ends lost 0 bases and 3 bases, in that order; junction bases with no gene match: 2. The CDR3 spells CASSLGSGDYEQYF. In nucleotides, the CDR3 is TGTGCCAGCAGCTTGGGTAGCGGGGACTACGAGCAGTACTTC.

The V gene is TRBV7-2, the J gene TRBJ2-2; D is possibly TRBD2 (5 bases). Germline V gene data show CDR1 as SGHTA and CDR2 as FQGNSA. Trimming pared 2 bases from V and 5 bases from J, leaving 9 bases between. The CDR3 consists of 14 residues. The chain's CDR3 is CASSLRGNTGELFF. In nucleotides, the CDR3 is TGTGCCAGCAGCTTACGGGGAAATACCGGGGAGCTGTTTTTT.

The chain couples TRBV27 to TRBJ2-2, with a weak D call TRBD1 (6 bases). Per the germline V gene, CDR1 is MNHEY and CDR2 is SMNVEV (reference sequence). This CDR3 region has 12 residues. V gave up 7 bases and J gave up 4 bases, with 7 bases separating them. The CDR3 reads CASMGATGELFF. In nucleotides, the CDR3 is TGTGCCAGCATGGGGGCCACCGGGGAGCTGTTTTTT.

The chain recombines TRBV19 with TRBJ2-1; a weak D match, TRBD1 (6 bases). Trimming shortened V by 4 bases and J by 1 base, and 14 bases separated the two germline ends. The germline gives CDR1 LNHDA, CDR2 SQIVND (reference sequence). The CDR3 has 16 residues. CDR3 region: CASSSAGTSSYNEQFF. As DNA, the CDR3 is TGTGCCAGTAGTAGCGCCGGGACATCATCCTACAATGAGCAGTTCTTC.

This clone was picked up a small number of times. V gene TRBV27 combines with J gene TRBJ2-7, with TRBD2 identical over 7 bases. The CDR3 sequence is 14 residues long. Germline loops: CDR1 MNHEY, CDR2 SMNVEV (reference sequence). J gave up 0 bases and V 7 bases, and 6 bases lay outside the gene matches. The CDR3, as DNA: TGTGCCAGCAAACGGGCTAGCGGCTCCTACGAGCAGTACTTC. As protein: CASKRASGSYEQYF.

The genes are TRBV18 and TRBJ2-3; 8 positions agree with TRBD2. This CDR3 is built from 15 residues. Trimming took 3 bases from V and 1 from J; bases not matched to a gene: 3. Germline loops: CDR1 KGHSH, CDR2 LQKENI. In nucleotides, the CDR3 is TGTGCCAGCTCACCTGGAGCGGGGGGCACAGATACGCAGTATTTT. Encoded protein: CASSPGAGGTDTQYF.

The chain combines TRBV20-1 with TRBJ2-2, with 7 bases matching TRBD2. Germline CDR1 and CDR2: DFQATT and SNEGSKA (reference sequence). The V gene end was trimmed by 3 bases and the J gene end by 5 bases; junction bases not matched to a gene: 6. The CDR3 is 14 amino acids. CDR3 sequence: CSASSSGKTGELFF. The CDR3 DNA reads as TGCAGTGCTAGTTCCAGCGGGAAAACCGGGGAGCTGTTTTTT.

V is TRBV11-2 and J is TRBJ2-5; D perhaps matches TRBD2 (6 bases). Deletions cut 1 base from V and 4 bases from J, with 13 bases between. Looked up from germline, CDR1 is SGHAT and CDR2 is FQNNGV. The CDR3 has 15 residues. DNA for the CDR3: TGTGCCAGCAGCTTAGGGTCTAGCGCGTTAGAGACCCAGTACTTC. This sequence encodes CASSLGSSALETQYF.

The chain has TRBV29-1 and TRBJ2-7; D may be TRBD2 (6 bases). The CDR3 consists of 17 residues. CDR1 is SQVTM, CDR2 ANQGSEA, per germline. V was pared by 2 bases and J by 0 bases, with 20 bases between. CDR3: CSVELGLGAAGSYEQYF. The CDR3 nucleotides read TGCAGCGTTGAACTGGGCCTAGGGGCAGCGGGCTCCTACGAGCAGTACTTC.

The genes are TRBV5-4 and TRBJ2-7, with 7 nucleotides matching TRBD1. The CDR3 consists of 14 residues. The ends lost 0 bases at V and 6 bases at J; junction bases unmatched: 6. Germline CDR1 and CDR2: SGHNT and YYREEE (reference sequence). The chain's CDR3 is CASSLVINRGEQYF. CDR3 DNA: TGTGCCAGCAGCTTGGTAATTAACAGGGGCGAGCAGTACTTC.

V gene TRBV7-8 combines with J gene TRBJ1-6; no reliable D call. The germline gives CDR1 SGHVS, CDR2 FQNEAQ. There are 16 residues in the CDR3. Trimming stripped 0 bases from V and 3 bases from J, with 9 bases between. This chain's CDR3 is CASSLASGSYNSPLHF. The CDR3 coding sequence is TGTGCCAGCAGCTTAGCGTCCGGGAGCTATAATTCACCCCTCCACTTT.

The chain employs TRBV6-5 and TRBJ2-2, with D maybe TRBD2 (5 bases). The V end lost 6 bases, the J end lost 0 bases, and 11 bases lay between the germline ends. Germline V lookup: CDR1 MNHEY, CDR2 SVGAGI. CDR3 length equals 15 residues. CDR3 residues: CASRSAEANTGELFF. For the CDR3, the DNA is TGTGCCAGCAGATCTGCGGAGGCGAACACCGGGGAGCTGTTTTTT.

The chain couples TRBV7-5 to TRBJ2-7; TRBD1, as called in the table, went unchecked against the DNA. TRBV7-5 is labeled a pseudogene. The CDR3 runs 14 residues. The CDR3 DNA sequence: TGTGCCAGAAGCCCTAGAACAGGGACCTACGAGCAGTACTTC. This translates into CARSPRTGTYEQYF.